This passage covers 27 T cell receptor beta chains from one sample sequenced in a study of blood T cell repertoires in COVID-19. Profiling relied on immunoSEQ multiplex PCR, and the TCRdb table lists in-frame clones only, not all of them. The data contain some 70,000 clones, 75% to 90% of them singletons. Source material: peripheral blood. The receptors shown here come from a man aged 45-65 years with acute or convalescent COVID-19.

The genes are TRBV6-4 and TRBJ2-2, with 7 bases aligning to TRBD2. The germline CDR1 and CDR2 sequences are MRHNA and SNTAGT. V lost 6 bases to trimming and J lost 0 bases; unmatched junction nucleotides: 4. CDR3 length equals 15 residues. The DNA for the CDR3 is TGTGCCAGCAGCGAGCGGGGCTCGAACACCGGGGAGCTGTTTTTT. Amino acid sequence: CASSERGSNTGELFF.

The V call is TRBV2, the J call TRBJ2-7; D is possibly TRBD2 (6 bases). The CDR3 has 13 amino acids. V was shortened by 6 bases and J by 1 base, with 10 bases between the two germline ends. The V gene's germline CDR1 is SNHLY and CDR2 FYNNEI. CDR3 bases: TGTGCCAGCAGGGCTAGCGAGTCCTACGAGCAGTACTTC. This gives the protein CASRASESYEQYF.

The chain couples TRBV3-1 (or the pseudogene TRBV3-2) to TRBJ1-2, with D perhaps TRBD1 (5 bases). The CDR3 covers 14 residues. The germline V gene encodes CDR1 LGHDT and CDR2 YNNKEL (reference sequence). The V end was cut by 6 bases, the J end by 4 bases, with 15 bases between. CDR3 amino acids: CASRQQASGYGYTF. CDR3 sequence (DNA): TGTGCCAGCAGACAACAGGCATCCGGCTATGGCTACACCTTC.

The V gene is TRBV7-2, the J gene TRBJ1-2; D is unclear. Germline CDR1 and CDR2: SGHTA and FQGNSA. The CDR3 contains 12 residues. The V gene lost 1 base and the J gene lost 8 bases, with 8 bases spanning the gap. CDR3 residues: CASSLDRSGYTF. CDR3 in DNA: TGTGCCAGCAGCTTAGACAGAAGCGGCTACACCTTC. The full variable domain, rest sourced from reference TRBV7-2 and TRBJ1-2, is GAGVSQSPSNKVTEKGKDVELRCDPISGHTALYWYRQSLGQGLEFLIYFQGNSAPDKSGLPSDRFSAERTGGSVSTLTIQRTQQEDSAVYLCASSLDRSGYTFGSGTRLTVV.

The chain joins TRBV27 to TRBJ1-2; maybe TRBD1 (5 bases). The CDR3 extends over 14 amino acids. CDR1 is MNHEY, CDR2 SMNVEV, per germline (reference sequence). The V and J ends lost 2 bases and 8 bases respectively, with 15 bases between them. CDR3 loop: CASSLRGRGEGYTF. CDR3 DNA sequence: TGTGCCAGCAGTTTACGGGGCCGCGGGGAAGGCTACACCTTC.

The J gene is TRBJ2-7, the V gene TRBV4-2; no clear D. The germline V gene has CDR1 LGHNA and CDR2 YNFKEQ. The CDR3 is made up of 11 amino acids. Deletions cut 0 bases from V and 7 bases from J, with 4 bases between. The chain's CDR3 is CASSQDEEQYF. CDR3 DNA: TGTGCCAGCAGCCAAGATGAGGAGCAGTACTTC.

The V and J genes are TRBV15 and TRBJ2-7; D may be TRBD1 (5 bases). CDR1 is LNHNV and CDR2 is YYDKDF in the germline V gene (reference sequence). This CDR3 spans 13 amino acids. V was pared by 0 bases and J by 7 bases, with 10 bases between. The CDR3, as DNA: TGTGCCACCAGCAGAGAGGGCTCAGGGGAGCAGTACGTC. It yields the protein CATSREGSGEQYV.

V usage is TRBV18 and J usage is TRBJ1-2, with 10 nucleotides matching TRBD1. From germline, CDR1 is KGHSH and CDR2 LQKENI. The CDR3 is made up of 15 amino acids. V dropped 5 bases and J dropped 8; count of bases not matched to a gene: 11. This CDR3 reads CASSAGTGATGGYTF. In DNA form, the CDR3 reads TGTGCCAGCTCAGCCGGGACAGGGGCGACGGGGGGCTACACCTTC.

The chain uses TRBV19 and TRBJ1-5; D call uncertain. CDR1 and CDR2 (germline): LNHDA, SQIVND (reference sequence). The CDR3 runs to 15 residues. V lost 4 bases, J lost 2 bases, and 12 bases lay in between. CDR3 sequence: CASSTQGQGNQPQHF. CDR3 nucleotide sequence: TGTGCCAGTAGTACACAAGGCCAGGGCAATCAGCCCCAGCATTTT.

DNA for the CDR3: TGTGCCAGTAGTAGAAAAACAGGGGACCCGACCCAGTACTTC. Its protein is CASSRKTGDPTQYF. The rearrangement links TRBV19 to TRBJ2-5; 7 bases align to TRBD1. Losses at the gene ends were 4 bases for V and 7 bases for J; bases not matched to a gene: 9. Per the germline V gene, CDR1 is LNHDA and CDR2 is SQIVND (reference sequence). The CDR3 is made up of 14 amino acids.

The genes are TRBV5-6 and TRBJ1-5, with TRBD1 matching 7 bases. The CDR3 sequence is 15 residues long. The germline gives CDR1 SGHDT, CDR2 YYEEEE. Losses at the gene ends were 2 bases for V and 4 bases for J; bases not matched to a gene: 6. CDR3 sequence: CASSFGQGVNQPQHF. The CDR3, as DNA: TGTGCCAGCAGCTTTGGGCAGGGGGTAAATCAGCCCCAGCATTTT.

The CDR3 sequence: CASNARGQGTKKWYGYTF. In nucleotides, the CDR3 is TGTGCCAGCAACGCGAGGGGACAGGGAACCAAAAAGTGGTATGGCTACACCTTC. V and J are TRBV5-6 and TRBJ1-2, with 9 bases that match TRBD1. The germline V gene has CDR1 SGHDT and CDR2 YYEEEE. The CDR3 sequence is 18 residues long. The J segment lost 5 bases and the V segment lost 6 bases, leaving 20 bases of the junction unmatched.

V usage is TRBV19 and J usage is TRBJ2-5, with D perhaps matching TRBD1 (6 bases). From germline, CDR1 is LNHDA and CDR2 SQIVND (reference sequence). The CDR3 loop spans 15 amino acids. V gave up 7 bases and J gave up 0 bases, with 15 bases separating them. The DNA for the CDR3 is TGTGCCAGTACCCCCGGGACACCGAACCAAGAGACCCAGTACTTC. Protein product: CASTPGTPNQETQYF.

The gene calls are TRBV6-5 and TRBJ2-2, with D unclear. The ends were cut back, 6 bases at V and 8 bases at J, with 10 bases in the middle. The CDR3 loop spans 12 amino acids. Germline CDR1 and CDR2: MNHEY and SVGAGI. For the CDR3, the DNA is TGTGCCAGCAGGGCCTCTAGGGGGGAGCTGTTTTTT. Amino acid sequence: CASRASRGELFF.

The CDR3 region is CASSPQETQYF. DNA for the CDR3: TGTGCCAGCAGCCCTCAAGAGACCCAGTACTTC. The gene calls are TRBV6-6 and TRBJ2-5, with D unresolved. The germline V gene encodes CDR1 MNHNY and CDR2 SVGAGI (reference sequence). The CDR3 has 11 residues. V was shortened by 6 bases and J by 2 bases, with 4 bases between the two germline ends.

A single count supports this clone. The chain combines TRBV10-3 with TRBJ2-5, with 12 positions matching TRBD1. The CDR3 runs to 18 residues. The ends lost 11 bases at V and 0 bases at J; junction bases unmatched: 16. CDR1 and CDR2 (germline): ENHRY, SYGVKD. The CDR3 loop is CAVPRDRGREWHQETQYF. CDR3 DNA: TGTGCCGTCCCCCGGGACAGGGGGCGCGAATGGCACCAAGAGACCCAGTACTTC.

This chain uses TRBV5-5 with TRBJ2-7, with TRBD1 matching over 9 bases. Germline CDR1 SGHKS, CDR2 YYEKEE (reference sequence). The CDR3 covers 14 residues. The V gene end was trimmed by 2 bases and the J gene end by 5 bases; junction bases not matched to a gene: 5. The DNA of the CDR3 is TGTGCCAGCAGCTTTGACAGGGGGGTCCACGAGCAGTACTTC. This codes for CASSFDRGVHEQYF.

The chain couples TRBV30 to TRBJ2-2; no reliable D call. Trimming shortened V by 2 bases and J by 0 bases, and 4 bases separated the two germline ends. CDR1 is GTSNPN and CDR2 is SVGIG in the germline V gene (reference sequence). The CDR3 spans 13 residues. CDR3 DNA: TGTGCCTGGAGTCTACCGAACACCGGGGAGCTGTTTTTT. It translates to CAWSLPNTGELFF.

Here the CDR3 reads CASSSTGVQETQYF. In DNA, the CDR3 is TGCGCCAGCAGCTCGACAGGGGTCCAAGAGACCCAGTACTTC. The chain joins TRBV5-1 to TRBJ2-5; 8 positions match TRBD1. With V trimmed by 3 bases and J by 1 base, 2 bases remained unmatched. This CDR3 is built from 14 residues. Per the germline V gene, CDR1 is SGHRS and CDR2 is YFSETQ.

For the CDR3, the DNA is TGTGCCAGCGGAAACAGGAGGAACACTGAAGCTTTCTTT. This codes for CASGNRRNTEAFF. The V gene is TRBV28, the J gene TRBJ1-1, with D tentatively TRBD1 (5 bases). V was shortened by 8 bases and J by 1 base, with 11 bases between the two germline ends. The CDR3 is made up of 13 amino acids. The germline gives CDR1 MDHEN, CDR2 SYDVKM.

V gene TRBV7-3 combines with J gene TRBJ1-1; TRBD1 aligns across 8 bases. The J segment lost 3 bases and the V segment lost 6 bases, leaving 3 bases of the junction unmatched. The CDR3 has 13 amino acids. CDR1 and CDR2 (germline): SGHTA, FQGTGA. The CDR3 DNA follows: TGTGCCAGCAGGTCACAGGGGGACACTGAAGCTTTCTTT. This gives the protein CASRSQGDTEAFF.

This clone has just a few counts. V gene TRBV7-2 combines with J gene TRBJ2-3; tentative D call: TRBD2 (5 bases). The CDR3 contains 18 residues. V shed 2 bases and J shed 4 bases, with 22 bases lying between them. In germline, CDR1 is SGHTA, CDR2 FQGNSA. The CDR3 DNA sequence: TGTGCCAGCAGCTTACAACTAGTTGGGCTTGGTTTATCAGATACGCAGTATTTT. Translation gives CASSLQLVGLGLSDTQYF.

The chain has TRBV6-1 and TRBJ2-5; D is perhaps TRBD1 (5 bases). The CDR3 is made up of 14 amino acids. V lost 5 bases, J lost 6 bases, and 16 bases lay in between. CDR1 and CDR2 (germline): MNHNS, SASEGT. The CDR3, as DNA: TGTGCCAGCAGTTATGAGGCAGGGTTGAAGACCCAGTACTTC. Its protein product is CASSYEAGLKTQYF.

The CDR3, as DNA: TGTGCCAGCAGAAAAGACAGTTACGAGCAGTACGTC. It codes for CASRKDSYEQYV. The chain has TRBV2 and TRBJ2-7, with D possibly being TRBD1 (5 bases). Trimming stripped 6 bases from V and 4 bases from J, with 10 bases between. The length of the CDR3 is 12 residues. From germline, CDR1 is SNHLY and CDR2 FYNNEI.

The chain uses TRBV19 and TRBJ1-2, with D tentatively TRBD1 (5 bases). Germline V gene data show CDR1 as LNHDA and CDR2 as SQIVND (reference sequence). The CDR3 length is 16 residues. The V and J ends lost 0 bases and 3 bases respectively, with 14 bases between them. The CDR3 here is CASSIDGHLRDYGYTF. CDR3 in DNA: TGTGCCAGTAGTATAGACGGACACCTTCGGGACTATGGCTACACCTTC. Filled out from reference TRBV19 and TRBJ1-2, the complete variable domain reads DGGITQSPKYLFRKEGQNVTLSCEQNLNHDAMYWYRQDPGQGLRLIYYSQIVNDFQKGDIAEGYSVSREKKESFPLTVTSAQKNPTAFYLCASSIDGHLRDYGYTFGSGTRLTVV.

The CDR3 is CASSPGLAGTKNIQYF. As DNA, the CDR3 is TGTGCCAGCAGCCCAGGACTAGCGGGAACCAAAAACATTCAGTACTTC. V is TRBV9 and J is TRBJ2-4, with 12 bases that match TRBD2. This CDR3 is built from 16 residues. Germline V gives CDR1 SGDLS, CDR2 YYNGEE. V trimming: 4 bases; J trimming: 2 bases; junction bases outside the gene matches: 4.

This chain connects TRBV5-4 to TRBJ2-3, with 8 bases identical to TRBD2. The CDR3 length is 17 residues. Germline-derived CDR1 and CDR2 are SGHNT and YYREEE (reference sequence). J was trimmed by 0 bases and V by 4 bases; bases with no gene match: 10. CDR3 DNA sequence: TGTGCCAGCAGCCCCAGTCCTAGCGGGTATAGCACAGATACGCAGTATTTT. Protein: CASSPSPSGYSTDTQYF.